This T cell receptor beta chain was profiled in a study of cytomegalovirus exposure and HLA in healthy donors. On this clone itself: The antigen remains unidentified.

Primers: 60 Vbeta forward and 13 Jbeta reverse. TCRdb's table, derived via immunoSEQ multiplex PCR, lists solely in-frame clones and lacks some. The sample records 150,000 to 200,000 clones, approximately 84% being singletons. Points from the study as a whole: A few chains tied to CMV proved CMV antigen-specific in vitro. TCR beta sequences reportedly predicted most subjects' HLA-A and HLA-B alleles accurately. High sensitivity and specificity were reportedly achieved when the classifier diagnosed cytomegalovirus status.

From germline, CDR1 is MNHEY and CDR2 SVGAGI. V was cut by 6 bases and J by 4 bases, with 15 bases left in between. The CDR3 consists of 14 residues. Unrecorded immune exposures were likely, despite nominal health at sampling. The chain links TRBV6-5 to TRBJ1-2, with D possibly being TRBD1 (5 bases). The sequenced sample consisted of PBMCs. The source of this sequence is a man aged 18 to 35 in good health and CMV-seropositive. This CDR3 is CASSHLWGVYGYTF. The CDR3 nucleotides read TGTGCCAGCAGCCACCTTTGGGGGGTCTATGGCTACACCTTC.